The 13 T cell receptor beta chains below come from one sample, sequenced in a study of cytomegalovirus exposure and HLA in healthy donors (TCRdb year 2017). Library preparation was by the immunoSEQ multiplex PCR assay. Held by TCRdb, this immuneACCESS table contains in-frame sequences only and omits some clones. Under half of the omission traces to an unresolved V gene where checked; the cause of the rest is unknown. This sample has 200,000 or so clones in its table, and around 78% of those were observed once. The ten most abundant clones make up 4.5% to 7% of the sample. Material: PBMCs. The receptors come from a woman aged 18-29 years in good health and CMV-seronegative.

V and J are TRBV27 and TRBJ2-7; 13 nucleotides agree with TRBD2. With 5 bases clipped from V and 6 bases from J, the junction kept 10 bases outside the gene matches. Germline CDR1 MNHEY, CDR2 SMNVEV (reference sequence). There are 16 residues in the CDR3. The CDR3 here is CASSELAGGSWGEQYF. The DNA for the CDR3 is TGTGCCAGCAGTGAACTAGCGGGAGGGTCCTGGGGCGAGCAGTACTTC.

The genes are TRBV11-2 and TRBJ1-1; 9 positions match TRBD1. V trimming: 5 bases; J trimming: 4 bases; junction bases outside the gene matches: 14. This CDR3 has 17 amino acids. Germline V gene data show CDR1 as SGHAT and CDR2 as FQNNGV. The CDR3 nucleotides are TGTGCCAGCAGCCGAAGGACAGGGGAGATGAGTCGCACTGAAGCTTTCTTT. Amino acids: CASSRRTGEMSRTEAFF.

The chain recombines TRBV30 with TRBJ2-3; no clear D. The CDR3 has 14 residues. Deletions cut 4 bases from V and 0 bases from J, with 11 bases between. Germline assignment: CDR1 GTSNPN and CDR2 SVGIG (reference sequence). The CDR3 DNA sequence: TGTGCCTGGACGGCAGGCCCTAGCACAGATACGCAGTATTTT. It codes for CAWTAGPSTDTQYF.

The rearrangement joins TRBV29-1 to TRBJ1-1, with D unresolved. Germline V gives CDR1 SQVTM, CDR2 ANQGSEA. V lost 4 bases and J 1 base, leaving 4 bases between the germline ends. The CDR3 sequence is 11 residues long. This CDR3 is CSVGQNTEAFF. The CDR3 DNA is TGCAGCGTTGGGCAGAACACTGAAGCTTTCTTT.

The CDR3 spells CASSSGDSSYEQYF. The CDR3 region has the DNA TGCGCCAGCAGTTCGGGGGACAGTTCCTACGAGCAGTACTTC. The chain carries TRBV5-1 and TRBJ2-7, with D perhaps TRBD1 (7 bases). The CDR3 totals 14 residues. The V end was cut by 5 bases, the J end by 1 base, with 13 bases between. The germline V gene encodes CDR1 SGHRS and CDR2 YFSETQ.

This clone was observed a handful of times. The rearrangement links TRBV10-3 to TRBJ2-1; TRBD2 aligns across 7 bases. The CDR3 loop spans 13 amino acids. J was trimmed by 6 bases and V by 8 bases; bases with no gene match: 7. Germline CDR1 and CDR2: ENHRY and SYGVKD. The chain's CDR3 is CAISGAGSNEQFF. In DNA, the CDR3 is TGTGCCATCTCCGGAGCGGGAAGCAATGAGCAGTTCTTC.

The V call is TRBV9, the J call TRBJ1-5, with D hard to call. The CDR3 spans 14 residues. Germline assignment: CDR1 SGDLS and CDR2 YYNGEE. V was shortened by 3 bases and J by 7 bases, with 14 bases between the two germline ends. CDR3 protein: CASSASSLGQPQHF. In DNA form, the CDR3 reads TGTGCCAGCAGCGCCTCGAGTCTGGGGCAGCCCCAGCATTTT.

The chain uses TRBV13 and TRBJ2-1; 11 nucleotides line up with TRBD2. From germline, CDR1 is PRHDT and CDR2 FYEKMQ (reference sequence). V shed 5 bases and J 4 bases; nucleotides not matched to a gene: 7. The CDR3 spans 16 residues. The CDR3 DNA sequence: TGTGCCAGCAGCCCTCGGCTAGCGGGAGGTTACAATGAGCAGTTCTTC. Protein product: CASSPRLAGGYNEQFF.

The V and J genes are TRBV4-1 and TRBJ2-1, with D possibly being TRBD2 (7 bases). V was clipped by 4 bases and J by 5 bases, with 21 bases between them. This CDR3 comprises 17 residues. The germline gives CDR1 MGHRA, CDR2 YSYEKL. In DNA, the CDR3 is TGCGCCAGCAGCCGAGGGGGGGGCAGGGTAATAGACAATGAGCAGTTCTTC. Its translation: CASSRGGGRVIDNEQFF.

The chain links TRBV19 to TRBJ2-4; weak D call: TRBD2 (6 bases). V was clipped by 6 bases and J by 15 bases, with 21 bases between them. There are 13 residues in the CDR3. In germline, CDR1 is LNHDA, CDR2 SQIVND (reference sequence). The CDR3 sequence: CASRTNLGRTTYF. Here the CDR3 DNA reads TGTGCCAGTAGAACCAACCTGGGACGGACTACGTACTTC.

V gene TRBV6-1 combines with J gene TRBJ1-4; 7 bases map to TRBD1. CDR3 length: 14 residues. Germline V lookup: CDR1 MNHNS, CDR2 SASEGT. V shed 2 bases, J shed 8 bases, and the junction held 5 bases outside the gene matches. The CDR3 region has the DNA TGTGCCAGCAGTGAACGGGACAGAGGGGAAAAACTGTTTTTT. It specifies CASSERDRGEKLFF.

DNA for the CDR3: TGTGCCAGCAGCTCCCGCGGGGACAGTACGCCTGAAGCTTTCTTT. Translating it yields CASSSRGDSTPEAFF. The chain couples TRBV13 to TRBJ1-1; 7 bases match TRBD1. The CDR3 runs to 15 residues. The germline V gene has CDR1 PRHDT and CDR2 FYEKMQ (reference sequence). The trim removed 4 bases at V and 6 bases at J, leaving 11 bases unmatched.

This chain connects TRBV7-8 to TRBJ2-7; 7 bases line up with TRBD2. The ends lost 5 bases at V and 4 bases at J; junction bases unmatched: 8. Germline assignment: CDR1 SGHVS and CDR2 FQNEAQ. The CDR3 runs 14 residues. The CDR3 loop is CASSLRTSKYEQYF. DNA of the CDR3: TGTGCCAGCAGCCTCCGGACTAGTAAGTACGAGCAGTACTTC.